The rows below give T cell receptor beta chains drawn from one sample of a study of control samples from healthy donors and cancer patients. TCRdb keeps only in-frame clones here, not all; method: immunoSEQ multiplex PCR. The data hold about 190,000 clones, with approximately 92% observed a single time. What was sequenced was blood. The receptors shown here come from a man younger than 35 in good health. Both conserved end residues are part of each CDR3. A D gene is named only where the DNA matches it firmly. Only some rows state a clone size, as once, few, many or a class for expanded clones.

v_call	d_call	j_call	clone_size	cdr3_aa	cdr3_nt
TRBV9	TRBD2	TRBJ2-1	NA	CASSVDSGGAINEQFF	TGTGCCAGCAGCGTAGACAGCGGGGGGGCCATCAATGAGCAGTTCTTC
TRBV30	NA	TRBJ2-7	NA	CAWSQTGRLFEQYF	TGTGCCTGGAGTCAGACAGGGAGGCTGTTCGAGCAGTACTTC
TRBV6-1	TRBD2	TRBJ2-5	NA	CASSSGGRVETQYF	TGTGCCAGCAGTTCGGGGGGTCGAGTGGAGACCCAGTACTTC
TRBV30	NA	TRBJ1-2	once	CAWQFEGGGSYGYTF	TGTGCCTGGCAGTTCGAAGGGGGTGGTAGCTATGGCTACACCTTC
TRBV6-5	TRBD2	TRBJ2-7	NA	CASSLIAGPYYEQYF	TGTGCCAGCAGCCTGATAGCGGGGCCGTATTACGAGCAGTACTTC
TRBV5-6	NA	TRBJ1-6	NA	CASSLDRDAYSPLHF	TGTGCCAGCAGCTTGGATCGGGATGCGTATTCACCCCTCCACTTT
TRBV3-1/TRBV3-2	TRBD1	TRBJ2-7	NA	CASSRQGFSYEQYF	TGTGCCAGCAGCCGACAGGGTTTCTCCTACGAGCAGTACTTC
TRBV30	NA	TRBJ1-4	NA	CAWRGFEKLFF	TGTGCCTGGAGGGGGTTTGAAAAACTGTTTTTT
TRBV29-1	TRBD1	TRBJ1-2	NA	CSVETRQGTFYGYTF	TGCAGCGTGGAGACTAGACAGGGTACTTTCTATGGCTACACCTTC
TRBV6-1	NA	TRBJ1-5	NA	CASSESGGPNPSNQPQHF	TGTGCCAGCAGTGAATCCGGGGGCCCAAATCCTTCCAATCAGCCCCAGCATTTT
TRBV7-3	TRBD1	TRBJ1-1	NA	CASSRTGYTEAFF	TGTGCCAGCAGCCGGACAGGATACACTGAAGCTTTCTTT
TRBV12-3/TRBV12-4	NA	TRBJ1-3	NA	CASTDGGNTIYF	TGTGCCAGCACGGACGGAGGAAACACCATATATTTT
TRBV4-1	NA	TRBJ1-6	NA	CASSQDSRGPTNSPLHF	TGCGCCAGCAGCCAAGATTCCAGGGGACCTACTAATTCACCCCTCCACTTT
TRBV10-3	TRBD2	TRBJ2-5	NA	CAIIAGGLKTQYF	TGTGCCATCATAGCGGGGGGGCTGAAGACCCAGTACTTC
TRBV19	NA	TRBJ1-6	NA	CASSIRGSLRNNSPLHF	TGTGCCAGTAGTATTCGGGGCAGCCTGAGAAATAATTCACCCCTCCACTTT
TRBV18	NA	TRBJ2-2	NA	CASSPRGEAGELFF	TGTGCCAGCTCACCACGAGGGGAGGCCGGGGAGCTGTTTTTT
TRBV13	NA	TRBJ1-1	few	CASSLGGGRGEAFF	TGTGCCAGCAGCTTAGGTGGGGGGCGGGGTGAAGCTTTCTTT
TRBV28	NA	TRBJ2-2	once	CASSLLEGELFF	TGTGCCAGCAGTTTATTAGAAGGGGAGCTGTTTTTT
TRBV27	TRBD1	TRBJ2-7	NA	CASSSRDRGSRRSYEQYF	TGTGCCAGCAGTTCCCGGGACAGGGGAAGCCGTCGGTCCTACGAGCAGTACTTC
TRBV5-1	NA	TRBJ2-2	few	CASSLPRDTANTGELFF	TGCGCCAGCAGCTTGCCACGGGACACAGCGAACACCGGGGAGCTGTTTTTT
TRBV25-1	NA	TRBJ1-3	NA	CASNGVSGNTIYF	TGTGCCAGCAATGGGGTCTCTGGAAACACCATATATTTT
TRBV2	TRBD2	TRBJ2-7	NA	CARMTSGSYEQYF	TGTGCCAGGATGACTAGCGGTTCCTACGAGCAGTACTTC
TRBV5-6	NA	TRBJ1-5	once	CASTLGAGHNQPQHF	TGTGCCAGCACCCTCGGGGCAGGGCATAATCAGCCCCAGCATTTT
TRBV19	TRBD1	TRBJ1-2	NA	CASMAYVPGQTTNYGYTF	TGTGCCAGTATGGCCTATGTCCCGGGACAGACGACTAACTATGGCTACACCTTC
TRBV28	NA	TRBJ1-5	few	CASVMGRGQFNQPQHF	TGTGCCAGCGTGATGGGACGAGGACAGTTCAATCAGCCCCAGCATTTT
TRBV5-1	NA	TRBJ1-4	NA	CASSQRRGSEKLFF	TGCGCCAGCAGCCAGAGGAGGGGGAGTGAAAAACTGTTTTTT
TRBV5-1	NA	TRBJ1-3	NA	CASSWMTGSGNTIYF	TGCGCCAGCAGCTGGATGACAGGCTCTGGAAACACCATATATTTT
TRBV5-1	NA	TRBJ2-3	NA	CASSLSSTDTQYF	TGCGCCAGCAGCTTGTCTAGCACAGATACGCAGTATTTT
TRBV3-1/TRBV3-2	TRBD1	TRBJ2-7	NA	CASSQSQGAREQYF	TGTGCCAGCAGCCAATCACAGGGGGCGAGGGAGCAGTACTTC
TRBV4-1	TRBD2	TRBJ2-1	NA	CASSLLAGDYNEQFF	TGCGCCAGCAGCCTTCTAGCGGGGGACTACAATGAGCAGTTCTTC
TRBV6-4	NA	TRBJ2-1	NA	CASSAGSSYNEQFF	TGTGCCAGCTCGGCAGGGAGCTCCTACAATGAGCAGTTCTTC
TRBV7-9	NA	TRBJ2-7	NA	CASSPIKVGYNYEQYF	TGTGCCAGCAGCCCCATTAAAGTCGGCTACAATTACGAGCAGTACTTC
TRBV5-1	TRBD1	TRBJ2-7	NA	CASSWGSGTGSYEQYF	TGCGCCAGCAGCTGGGGATCCGGGACAGGGTCCTACGAGCAGTACTTC
TRBV6-2/TRBV6-3	NA	TRBJ1-5	NA	CASSPNRESQHF	TGTGCCAGCAGCCCCAACAGGGAGTCCCAGCATTTT
TRBV6-5	TRBD2	TRBJ2-3	NA	CARWGGTQYF	TGTGCCAGGTGGGGGGGTACGCAGTATTTT
TRBV28	NA	TRBJ2-1	NA	CASSSRAGEQFF	TGTGCCAGCAGCTCAAGAGCCGGTGAGCAGTTCTTC
TRBV28	NA	TRBJ1-1	NA	CASSLLDRTEAFF	TGTGCCAGCAGTTTATTAGACAGGACTGAAGCTTTCTTT
TRBV7-2	NA	TRBJ1-6	NA	CASTGREGVSPLHF	TGTGCCAGCACCGGCAGGGAAGGAGTATCACCCCTCCACTTT
TRBV4-1	NA	TRBJ2-3	NA	CASSPIGVASYTQYF	TGCGCCAGCAGCCCCATTGGGGTAGCGTCATATACGCAGTATTTT
TRBV10-2	TRBD2	TRBJ2-3	NA	CASGGLAPSTDTQYF	TGCGCCAGCGGGGGACTAGCGCCTAGCACAGATACGCAGTATTTT
TRBV18	NA	TRBJ2-2	NA	CASSPLFPGPGELFF	TGTGCCAGCTCACCACTTTTTCCGGGGCCCGGGGAGCTGTTTTTT
TRBV3-1/TRBV3-2	NA	TRBJ2-5	NA	CASSQGLEQTQYF	TGTGCCAGCAGCCAAGGACTAGAACAGACCCAGTACTTC
TRBV5-1	NA	TRBJ1-4	NA	CASSFNSPNEKLFF	TGCGCCAGCAGCTTTAACTCCCCAAATGAAAAACTGTTTTTT
TRBV19	NA	TRBJ2-1	NA	CASSIDRFGPLYNEQFF	TGTGCCAGTAGTATAGATAGGTTTGGGCCCCTCTACAATGAGCAGTTCTTC
TRBV14	TRBD1	TRBJ1-2	NA	CASSQGGGYINYGYTF	TGTGCCAGCAGCCAGGGAGGGGGCTACATTAACTATGGCTACACCTTC
TRBV20-1	NA	TRBJ1-3	once	CSVAWGNTIYF	TGCAGTGTAGCCTGGGGAAACACCATATATTTT
TRBV15	NA	TRBJ1-4	once	CATSSPGAREKLFF	TGTGCCACCAGCTCCCCGGGGGCCAGGGAAAAACTGTTTTTT
TRBV24-1	TRBD1	TRBJ1-2	NA	CATSQWQGAGYTF	TGTGCCACCAGTCAGTGGCAGGGGGCTGGCTACACCTTC
TRBV5-6	NA	TRBJ2-6	NA	CASRGFSGANVLTF	TGTGCCAGCAGGGGGTTCTCTGGGGCCAACGTCCTGACTTTC
TRBV7-5	NA	TRBJ1-5	once	CARSLIWEGGNQPQHF	TGTGCCAGAAGCTTAATTTGGGAGGGTGGCAATCAGCCCCAGCATTTT
TRBV2	NA	TRBJ1-4	once	CASSSGTLSEKLFF	TGTGCCAGCAGTTCCGGGACGCTATCCGAAAAACTGTTTTTT
TRBV11-2	NA	TRBJ1-2	NA	CASSSGNIYGYTF	TGTGCCAGCAGCTCGGGGAACATCTATGGCTACACCTTC
TRBV2	NA	TRBJ1-2	NA	CASSEGGTAYGYTF	TGTGCCAGCAGTGAAGGGGGAACGGCCTATGGCTACACCTTC
TRBV9	NA	TRBJ2-2	NA	CASSVRGAPSTGELFF	TGTGCCAGCAGCGTACGCGGGGCACCATCCACCGGGGAGCTGTTTTTT
TRBV28	NA	TRBJ1-5	NA	CASSPSREDQPQHF	TGTGCCAGCAGTCCGTCAAGGGAAGATCAGCCCCAGCATTTT